This T cell receptor (beta chain) was profiled in a study of blood T cell repertoires in COVID-19. In terms of age and location, participants ranged from roughly 18 to 95 years and lived in about two dozen US areas. Participants had their cohort set by participant-reported clinical history. Recovered status applied to Cohort 3 donors who had two consecutive negative PCRs. It also applied to those with clearance or with symptom resolution. The V gene end was trimmed by 6 bases and the J gene end by 5 bases; junction bases not matched to a gene: 9. The CDR3 is 15 residues long. Looked up from germline, CDR1 is MDHEN and CDR2 is SYDVKM. Authors' analysis steps: Reference gene primer amplification gave nucleated cell count estimates. The data were produced by immunoSEQ multiplex PCR, yet TCRdb's version contains in-frame clones alone and is incomplete. From that table come the V and J calls and clone size; the DNA was used to work out D and trimming. The sample lists about 330,000 clones; roughly 87% were seen once.

The chain couples TRBV28 to TRBJ2-1; 8 bases line up with TRBD1. The TCR originated in a woman under 40 who had recovered from COVID-19. The sample taken for sequencing was PBMCs or T cells enriched from blood (not recorded which). In DNA form, the CDR3 reads TGTGCCAGCAGAGGTACAGGGGGTTTGCACAATGAGCAGTTCTTC. This sequence encodes CASRGTGGLHNEQFF.